One sample yielded the 2 T cell receptor beta chains listed below, sequenced in a study of blood T cell repertoires in COVID-19. The data were produced by immunoSEQ multiplex PCR, yet TCRdb's version contains in-frame clones alone and is incomplete. The profile covers about 370,000 clones, with 80% to 90% appearing a single time and 0.95% to 1.1% taken by the ten largest. The sample taken for sequencing was PBMCs or T cells enriched from blood (not recorded which). These receptors all stem from a man between 18 and 29 years old who had recovered from COVID-19.

V and J are TRBV19 and TRBJ2-6; D not certain. Trimming removed 6 bases from V and 4 bases from J, with 4 bases in between. This CDR3 spans 12 amino acids. Looked up from germline, CDR1 is LNHDA and CDR2 is SQIVND (reference sequence). The CDR3 here is CASRAGANVLTF. CDR3 in DNA: TGTGCCAGTAGGGCAGGGGCCAACGTCCTGACTTTC.

CDR3 residues: CASSLGAGLETQYF. The CDR3 nucleotides read TGTGCCAGCAGCTTAGGGGCGGGTCTGGAGACCCAGTACTTC. The J gene is TRBJ2-5, the V gene TRBV7-9; possible D gene TRBD2, 5 bases. Germline assignment: CDR1 SEHNR and CDR2 FQNEAQ (reference sequence). The V gene lost 1 base and the J gene lost 5 bases, with 11 bases spanning the gap. The CDR3 has 14 amino acids. The full variable domain, its missing parts supplied by reference TRBV7-9 and TRBJ2-5, is DTGVSQNPRHKITKRGQNVTFRCDPISEHNRLYWYRQTLGQGPEFLTYFQNEAQLEKSRLLSDRFSAERPKGSFSTLEIQRTEQGDSAMYLCASSLGAGLETQYFGPGTRLLVL.